A single sample is the source of the 5 T cell receptor beta chains below, sequenced in a study of blood T cells in healthy people across ages. Using a J-beta primer mix together with a sample-barcoded 5' primer, a second PCR was run for roughly 6 to 12 cycles. TCRdb used MiXCR to reprocess the 5' RACE reads, holding one entry per CDR3 protein. The top ten hold around 3.4% of the sample, which has hundreds of thousands of distinct CDR3 sequences, under 25% seen once. Material: blood. These receptors all come from a man aged 65-85 years in good health.

The V gene is TRBV7-8, the J gene TRBJ2-2; 7 positions agree with TRBD1. The CDR3 is 16 residues long. CDR1 SGHVS and CDR2 FQNEAQ come from the germline V gene. The J segment lost 0 bases and the V segment lost 5 bases, leaving 6 bases of the junction unmatched. CDR3 in DNA: TGTGCCAGCAGCCCAGGGACAGCCACGAACACCGGGGAGCTGTTTTTT. Translation: CASSPGTATNTGELFF.

V usage is TRBV27 and J usage is TRBJ1-5, with a possible D match to TRBD1 (5 bases). V shed 5 bases and J shed 2 bases, with 13 bases lying between them. CDR1 and CDR2 (germline): MNHEY, SMNVEV (reference sequence). The CDR3 consists of 15 residues. CDR3 DNA sequence: TGTGCCAGCAGTCCGCAGGGTTTCGGCAATCAGCCCCAGCATTTT. Translation: CASSPQGFGNQPQHF.

V gene TRBV20-1 combines with J gene TRBJ2-1, with D unresolved. CDR3 length: 16 residues. Looked up from germline, CDR1 is DFQATT and CDR2 is SNEGSKA (reference sequence). V lost 3 bases to trimming and J lost 0 bases, with 15 bases between them. The CDR3 is CSASDPQQSSYNEQFF. CDR3 sequence (DNA): TGCAGTGCTAGTGACCCACAGCAAAGCTCCTACAATGAGCAGTTCTTC.

This clonotype was seen at least ten times. The chain carries TRBV5-1 and TRBJ2-1; 7 bases match TRBD2. Germline CDR1 SGHRS, CDR2 YFSETQ. V shed 0 bases and J 7 bases; nucleotides not matched to a gene: 10. The CDR3 runs to 16 residues. The CDR3 region is CASSLDGGGSGNEQFF. The DNA of the CDR3 is TGCGCCAGCAGCTTGGACGGGGGAGGGTCAGGGAATGAGCAGTTCTTC.

There are many counts of this clonotype. The CDR3 reads CASSLNQRETQYF. The CDR3 coding sequence is TGTGCCAGCAGTTTGAATCAGCGAGAGACCCAGTACTTC. The genes are TRBV12-3 or TRBV12-4 and TRBJ2-5; D uncertain. Trimming removed 3 bases from V and 4 bases from J, with 9 bases in between. The CDR3 spans 13 residues.